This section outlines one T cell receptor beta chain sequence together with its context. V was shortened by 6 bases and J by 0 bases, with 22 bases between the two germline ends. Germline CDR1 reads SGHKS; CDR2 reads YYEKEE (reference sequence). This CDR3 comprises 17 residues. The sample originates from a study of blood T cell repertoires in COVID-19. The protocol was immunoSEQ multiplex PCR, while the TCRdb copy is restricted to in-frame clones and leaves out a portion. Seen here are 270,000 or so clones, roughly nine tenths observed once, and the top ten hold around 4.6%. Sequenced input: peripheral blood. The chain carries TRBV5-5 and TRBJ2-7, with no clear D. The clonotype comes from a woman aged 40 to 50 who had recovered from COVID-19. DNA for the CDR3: TGTGCCAGCAACATCCGCCCGCACGCGGAGAGCTCCTACGAGCAGTACTTC. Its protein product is CASNIRPHAESSYEQYF. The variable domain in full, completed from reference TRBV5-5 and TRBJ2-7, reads DAGVTQSPTHLIKTRGQQVTLRCSPISGHKSVSWYQQVLGQGPQFIFQYYEKEERGRGNFPDRFSARQFPNYSSELNVNALLLGDSALYLCASNIRPHAESSYEQYFGPGTRLTVT.